These 21 T cell receptor beta chains share one sample of origin, sequenced in a study of OX40 agonist ivuxolimab in advanced cancers. Sequencing used immunoSEQ multiplex PCR; TCRdb keeps in-frame clones, though not all of them. This sample yields under 70,000 clones, of which 85% are seen a single time; approximately 3.8% belongs to the top ten. Sample: CD4+ or CD8+ T cells sorted from blood, taken in a trial of the OX40 agonist ivuxolimab. These receptors were taken from an adult with an advanced solid tumor such as melanoma, head and neck, liver or kidney cancer.

This chain joins TRBV11-2 and TRBJ2-5; 11 bases agree with TRBD1. CDR3 length: 15 amino acids. V lost 3 bases and J lost 4; bases outside the gene matches: 4. CDR1 is SGHAT and CDR2 is FQNNGV in the germline V gene. This CDR3 is CASSFRTGGLETQYF. In DNA, the CDR3 is TGTGCCAGCAGCTTCCGGACAGGGGGCTTAGAGACCCAGTACTTC. Complete variable domain (other parts from reference TRBV11-2 and TRBJ2-5): EAGVAQSPRYKIIEKRQSVAFWCNPISGHATLYWYQQILGQGPKLLIQFQNNGVVDDSQLPKDRFSAERLKGVDSTLKIQPAKLEDSAVYLCASSFRTGGLETQYFGPGTRLLVL.

This sequence joins TRBV7-2 and TRBJ2-4; 7 bases align to TRBD2. CDR1 and CDR2 (germline): SGHTA, FQGNSA. The CDR3 extends over 17 amino acids. With 6 bases clipped from V and 1 base from J, the junction kept 12 bases outside the gene matches. For the CDR3, the DNA is TGTGCCAGCAGTGGGGGGAGGGCCCCCGCGGCCAAAAACATTCAGTACTTC. As protein: CASSGGRAPAAKNIQYF.

The chain couples TRBV5-5 to TRBJ2-2; 10 nucleotides line up with TRBD2. The J segment lost 1 base and the V segment lost 1 base, leaving 1 base of the junction unmatched. Germline loops: CDR1 SGHKS, CDR2 YYEKEE (reference sequence). The CDR3 is made up of 16 amino acids. Written as DNA, the CDR3 is TGTGCCAGCAGCTTGCGGACTAGCGGGAACACCGGGGAGCTGTTTTTT. Its protein is CASSLRTSGNTGELFF.

CDR3 sequence reads: CSVESQGSHGYTF. DNA of the CDR3: TGCAGCGTTGAATCGCAGGGAAGTCATGGCTACACCTTC. This chain links TRBV29-1 with TRBJ1-2; the D gene is possibly TRBD1 (5 bases). Germline CDR1 SQVTM, CDR2 ANQGSEA. The CDR3 has 13 amino acids. Trimming stripped 2 bases from V and 6 bases from J, with 13 bases between.

The chain has TRBV5-1 and TRBJ2-1; the match to TRBD2 covers 7 bases. This CDR3 comprises 16 residues. J gave up 5 bases and V 2 bases, and 10 bases lay outside the gene matches. The V gene's germline CDR1 is SGHRS and CDR2 YFSETQ. CDR3 loop: CASSFPRASGNNEQFF. The CDR3 nucleotides are TGCGCCAGCAGCTTCCCTAGGGCTAGCGGTAACAATGAGCAGTTCTTC.

The CDR3 spells CASNGGRRINEQFF. CDR3 nucleotide sequence: TGTGCCAGCAATGGCGGGAGACGGATCAATGAGCAGTTCTTC. The V call is TRBV27, the J call TRBJ2-1, with TRBD2 identical over 7 bases. Trimming at V came to 7 bases and at J to 6 bases, leaving 9 bases not matched to a gene. Looked up from germline, CDR1 is MNHEY and CDR2 is SMNVEV (reference sequence). This CDR3 comprises 14 residues.

The gene calls are TRBV4-2 and TRBJ2-1; D call uncertain. Per the germline V gene, CDR1 is LGHNA and CDR2 is YNFKEQ. V was clipped by 0 bases and J by 3 bases, with 15 bases between them. The CDR3 contains 17 residues. CDR3 in amino acids: CASSQEVPGYGYNEQFF. CDR3 bases: TGTGCCAGCAGCCAAGAGGTCCCAGGATACGGCTACAATGAGCAGTTCTTC.

V is TRBV2 and J is TRBJ2-5; 9 bases align to TRBD2. The CDR3 runs to 14 residues. In germline, CDR1 is SNHLY, CDR2 FYNNEI. V was clipped by 6 bases and J by 5 bases; unmatched bases: 7. CDR3 residues: CASRKLTSGETQYF. In DNA form, the CDR3 reads TGTGCCAGCAGGAAATTGACTAGCGGCGAGACCCAGTACTTC.

This clone was observed once. The chain combines TRBV5-4 with TRBJ2-5; D perhaps matches TRBD1 (6 bases). The germline V gene encodes CDR1 SGHNT and CDR2 YYREEE (reference sequence). Trimming removed 2 bases at V and 5 bases at J, with 10 bases between. This CDR3 has 13 residues. The CDR3 sequence is CASSLQGGETQYF. The CDR3, as DNA: TGTGCCAGCAGCTTACAGGGCGGTGAGACCCAGTACTTC.

The count of this clone is one. The junction shows a germline mismatch at one end, possibly a read error. The chain combines TRBV7-3 with TRBJ1-1; D unresolved. The CDR3 covers 15 residues. Germline assignment: CDR1 SGHTA and CDR2 FQGTGA. The DNA of the CDR3 is TGTGCCAGCAGTTTAACCCAGTCAGGGAACACTGAAGCTTTCTTT. This gives the protein CASSLTQSGNTEAFF.

The chain uses TRBV7-2 and TRBJ2-5, with TRBD2 matching over 9 bases. CDR3 length: 17 residues. V lost 4 bases, J lost 4 bases, and 13 bases stayed unmatched. Per germline, CDR1 SGHTA and CDR2 FQGNSA. As DNA, the CDR3 is TGTGCCAGCAGCTCATCAGCGGGGCGGGGGGGCAGAGAGACCCAGTACTTC. Residues: CASSSSAGRGGRETQYF.

The rearrangement uses TRBV7-6 and TRBJ2-3; perhaps TRBD2 as D (6 bases). The CDR3 is 17 residues long. Germline CDR1 and CDR2: SGHVS and FNYEAQ. V lost 2 bases to trimming and J lost 2 bases, with 17 bases between them. The DNA of the CDR3 is TGTGCCAGCAGCTTAAGGGACCCGGGACTCGCCACAGATACGCAGTATTTT. Its translation: CASSLRDPGLATDTQYF.

The chain joins TRBV5-6 to TRBJ1-2; 7 bases line up with TRBD1. V gave up 0 bases and J gave up 4 bases; unmatched junction bases: 9. The CDR3 contains 16 residues. From germline, CDR1 is SGHDT and CDR2 YYEEEE. Written as DNA, the CDR3 is TGTGCCAGCAGCTTGGGGACAGGCCGGACCTTCTATGGCTACACCTTC. It encodes CASSLGTGRTFYGYTF.

The chain couples TRBV6-6 to TRBJ2-6, with D perhaps given as TRBD1 or TRBD2 (5 bases each). V gave up 8 bases and J gave up 3 bases, with 8 bases separating them. This CDR3 is 13 amino acids long. Germline V gene data show CDR1 as MNHNY and CDR2 as SVGAGI (reference sequence). DNA for the CDR3: TGTGCCAGCGTGGGGGATGGGGCCAACGTCCTGACTTTC. This codes for CASVGDGANVLTF.

A single count supports this clone. The chain carries TRBV11-2 and TRBJ1-3, with D uncertain. Germline-derived CDR1 and CDR2 are SGHAT and FQNNGV. The germline V and J ends were trimmed by 6 bases and 8 bases, with 14 bases remaining between them. The CDR3 sequence is 13 residues long. In nucleotides, the CDR3 is TGTGCCAGCAGGACGTTGGGCGCGTACACCATATATTTT. Residues: CASRTLGAYTIYF.

This chain uses TRBV6-6 with TRBJ2-7; TRBD2 matches 7 bases. The germline V gene encodes CDR1 MNHNY and CDR2 SVGAGI (reference sequence). V shed 2 bases, J shed 1 base, and the junction held 8 bases outside the gene matches. The CDR3 is 16 amino acids. The CDR3 protein is CASSYPSGGPSYEQYF. The CDR3 DNA follows: TGTGCCAGCAGTTACCCGTCGGGGGGACCATCCTACGAGCAGTACTTC.

The V gene is TRBV5-1, the J gene TRBJ1-3, with D tentatively TRBD1 (5 bases). This CDR3 is 14 amino acids long. V was trimmed by 0 bases and J by 2 bases, leaving 6 bases between them. Germline V gives CDR1 SGHRS, CDR2 YFSETQ. The CDR3 DNA follows: TGCGCCAGCAGCTTGGGAGGGGCTGGAAACACCATATATTTT. This codes for CASSLGGAGNTIYF.

Concerning this clone itself: The junction differs from germline at one of its ends, possibly a read error. The chain carries TRBV6-6 and TRBJ2-7; D ambiguous. Looked up from germline, CDR1 is MNHNY and CDR2 is SVGAGI (reference sequence). This CDR3 comprises 13 residues. The CDR3, as DNA: TGTGCCAGCAGTGACTCACCGACCTACGAGCAGTACTTC. Protein product: CASSDSPTYEQYF.

This clone has more than one count but fewer than ten. The chain combines TRBV6-1 with TRBJ1-5, with 10 nucleotides matching TRBD1. This CDR3 spans 14 amino acids. Looked up from germline, CDR1 is MNHNS and CDR2 is SASEGT. V was clipped by 5 bases and J by 8 bases; unmatched bases: 6. The DNA for the CDR3 is TGTGCCAGCAGTCATTGGGGACAGGGGAAGCCCCAGCATTTT. Translation: CASSHWGQGKPQHF.

CDR3 DNA sequence: TGTGCCAGCAGCCGGGGACGGCGGGAGCCTCTCTACAATGAGCAGTTCTTC. Translation: CASSRGRREPLYNEQFF. The rearrangement links TRBV7-2 to TRBJ2-1; 7 nucleotides match TRBD2. The CDR3 extends over 17 amino acids. V was clipped by 5 bases and J by 3 bases; unmatched bases: 13. CDR1 and CDR2 from the germline V gene are SGHTA and FQGNSA.

V is TRBV2 and J is TRBJ1-2, with TRBD1 identical over 7 bases. The CDR3 has 13 residues. From germline, CDR1 is SNHLY and CDR2 FYNNEI. V was pared by 6 bases and J by 8 bases, with 9 bases of the junction left unmatched. In nucleotides, the CDR3 is TGTGCCAGCAGGGGGGGACAGTTAGTAGGCTACACCTTC. It codes for CASRGGQLVGYTF.